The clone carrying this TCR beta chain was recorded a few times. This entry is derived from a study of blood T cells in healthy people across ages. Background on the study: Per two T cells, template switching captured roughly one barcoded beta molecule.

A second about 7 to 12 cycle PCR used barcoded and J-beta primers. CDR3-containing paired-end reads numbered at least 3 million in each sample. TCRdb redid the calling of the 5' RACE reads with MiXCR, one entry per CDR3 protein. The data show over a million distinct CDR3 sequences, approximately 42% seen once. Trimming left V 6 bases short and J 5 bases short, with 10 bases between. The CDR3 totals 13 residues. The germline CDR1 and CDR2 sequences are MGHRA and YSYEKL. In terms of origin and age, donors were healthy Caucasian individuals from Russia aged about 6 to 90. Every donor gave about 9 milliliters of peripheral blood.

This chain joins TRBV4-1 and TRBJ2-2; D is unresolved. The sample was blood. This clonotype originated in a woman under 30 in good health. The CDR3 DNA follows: TGCGCCAGCAGGAGTATGGGGACCGGGGAGCTGTTTTTT. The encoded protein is CASRSMGTGELFF.